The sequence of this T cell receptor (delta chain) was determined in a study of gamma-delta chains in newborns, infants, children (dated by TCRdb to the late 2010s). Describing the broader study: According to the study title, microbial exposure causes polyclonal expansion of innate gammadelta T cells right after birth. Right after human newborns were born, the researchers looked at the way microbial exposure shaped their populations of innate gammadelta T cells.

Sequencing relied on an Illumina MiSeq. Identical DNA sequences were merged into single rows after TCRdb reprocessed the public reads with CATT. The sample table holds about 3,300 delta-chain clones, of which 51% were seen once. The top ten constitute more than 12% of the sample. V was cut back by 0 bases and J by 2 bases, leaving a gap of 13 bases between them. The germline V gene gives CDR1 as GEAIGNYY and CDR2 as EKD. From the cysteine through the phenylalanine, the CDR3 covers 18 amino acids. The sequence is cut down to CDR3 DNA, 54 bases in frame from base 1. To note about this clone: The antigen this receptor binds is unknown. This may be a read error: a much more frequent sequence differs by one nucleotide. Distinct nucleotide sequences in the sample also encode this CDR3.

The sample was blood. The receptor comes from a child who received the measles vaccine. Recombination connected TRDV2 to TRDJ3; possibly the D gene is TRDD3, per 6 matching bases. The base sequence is TGTGCCTGTGACACCGTACTGGGTGTGACCTGGGACACCCGACAGATGTTTTTC. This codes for CACDTVLGVTWDTRQMFF.